Below, one T cell receptor (beta chain) is given with its context. The antigen is unknown. This entry belongs to a study of cytomegalovirus exposure and HLA in healthy donors. About the study: Genotyping showed around 81% of over 350 donors falling in the Caucasian-associated ancestry cluster. Study-level findings and limits: Most TCR beta V segments were productive about 90% or about 30% of the time in an earlier analysis. In vitro work confirmed that a few CMV-associated chains recognize CMV antigens.

The ends were cut back, 4 bases at V and 5 bases at J, with 10 bases in the middle. Per germline, CDR1 SGHRS and CDR2 YFSETQ. This CDR3 is built from 12 residues. The PCR contained 60 Vbeta and 13 Jbeta primers. The protocol was immunoSEQ multiplex PCR, while the TCRdb copy is restricted to in-frame clones and leaves out a portion. Of around 40,000 clones in the sample, around 70% were seen once. The sequence derives from a woman in her twenties or thirties in good health and CMV-seronegative. The J gene is TRBJ2-7, the V gene TRBV5-1, with D possibly TRBD1 on 5 matching bases. Sequenced sample: PBMCs. The CDR3 protein is CASSGAYDEQYF. CDR3 DNA sequence: TGCGCCAGCAGCGGGGCATACGACGAGCAGTACTTC.